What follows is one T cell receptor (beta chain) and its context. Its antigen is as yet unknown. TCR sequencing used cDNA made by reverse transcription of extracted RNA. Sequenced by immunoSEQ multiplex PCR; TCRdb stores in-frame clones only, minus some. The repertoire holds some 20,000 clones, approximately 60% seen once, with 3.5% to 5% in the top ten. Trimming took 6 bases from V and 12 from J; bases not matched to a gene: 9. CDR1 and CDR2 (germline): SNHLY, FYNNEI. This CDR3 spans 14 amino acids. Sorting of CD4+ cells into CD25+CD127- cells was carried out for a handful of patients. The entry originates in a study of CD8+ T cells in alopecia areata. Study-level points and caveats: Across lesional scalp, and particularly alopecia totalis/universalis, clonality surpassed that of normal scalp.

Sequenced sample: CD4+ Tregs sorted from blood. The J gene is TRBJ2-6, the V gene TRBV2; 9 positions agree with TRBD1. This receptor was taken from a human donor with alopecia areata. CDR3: CASRQRGTGSVLTF. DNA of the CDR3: TGTGCCAGCAGACAAAGGGGGACAGGGTCCGTCCTGACTTTC.